This T cell receptor (beta chain) was sequenced in a study of human T cells and chemical hapten exposure. Across the study: Sensitization was performed using 2% DPC on an approximately 2 cm by approximately 2 cm upper inner arm skin site. The study's findings and limits: Significantly more large CDR3 similarity clusters arose among expanded TCRs than among controls.

Points on this clonotype: The antigen is not known.

Germline-derived CDR1 and CDR2 are DFQATT and SNEGSKA (reference sequence). Trimming removed 5 bases from V and 0 bases from J, with 4 bases in between. This CDR3 contains 11 residues. One entry per CDR3 protein, called by TCRdb with MiXCR from the RACE reads. The profile shows tens of thousands of distinct CDR3 sequences, around 9.9% of them singletons. As to time point: pre-sensitization, week 0. Treatment reported: therapeutic diphenylcyclopropenone sensitization with weekly scalp DPC. Unfractionated whole blood yielded the extracted total RNA. This receptor was obtained from a woman aged 45-59 years with alopecia areata. Some clones in this sample may be carry-over from other donors' samples. The chain carries TRBV20-1 and TRBJ1-1; the D is unclear. The specimen comprised whole blood, sampled in connection with sensitization to the hapten diphenylcyclopropenone (DPC). CDR3 nucleotide sequence: TGCAGTGCTGATCTGAACACTGAAGCTTTCTTT. Translated, it gives CSADLNTEAFF.